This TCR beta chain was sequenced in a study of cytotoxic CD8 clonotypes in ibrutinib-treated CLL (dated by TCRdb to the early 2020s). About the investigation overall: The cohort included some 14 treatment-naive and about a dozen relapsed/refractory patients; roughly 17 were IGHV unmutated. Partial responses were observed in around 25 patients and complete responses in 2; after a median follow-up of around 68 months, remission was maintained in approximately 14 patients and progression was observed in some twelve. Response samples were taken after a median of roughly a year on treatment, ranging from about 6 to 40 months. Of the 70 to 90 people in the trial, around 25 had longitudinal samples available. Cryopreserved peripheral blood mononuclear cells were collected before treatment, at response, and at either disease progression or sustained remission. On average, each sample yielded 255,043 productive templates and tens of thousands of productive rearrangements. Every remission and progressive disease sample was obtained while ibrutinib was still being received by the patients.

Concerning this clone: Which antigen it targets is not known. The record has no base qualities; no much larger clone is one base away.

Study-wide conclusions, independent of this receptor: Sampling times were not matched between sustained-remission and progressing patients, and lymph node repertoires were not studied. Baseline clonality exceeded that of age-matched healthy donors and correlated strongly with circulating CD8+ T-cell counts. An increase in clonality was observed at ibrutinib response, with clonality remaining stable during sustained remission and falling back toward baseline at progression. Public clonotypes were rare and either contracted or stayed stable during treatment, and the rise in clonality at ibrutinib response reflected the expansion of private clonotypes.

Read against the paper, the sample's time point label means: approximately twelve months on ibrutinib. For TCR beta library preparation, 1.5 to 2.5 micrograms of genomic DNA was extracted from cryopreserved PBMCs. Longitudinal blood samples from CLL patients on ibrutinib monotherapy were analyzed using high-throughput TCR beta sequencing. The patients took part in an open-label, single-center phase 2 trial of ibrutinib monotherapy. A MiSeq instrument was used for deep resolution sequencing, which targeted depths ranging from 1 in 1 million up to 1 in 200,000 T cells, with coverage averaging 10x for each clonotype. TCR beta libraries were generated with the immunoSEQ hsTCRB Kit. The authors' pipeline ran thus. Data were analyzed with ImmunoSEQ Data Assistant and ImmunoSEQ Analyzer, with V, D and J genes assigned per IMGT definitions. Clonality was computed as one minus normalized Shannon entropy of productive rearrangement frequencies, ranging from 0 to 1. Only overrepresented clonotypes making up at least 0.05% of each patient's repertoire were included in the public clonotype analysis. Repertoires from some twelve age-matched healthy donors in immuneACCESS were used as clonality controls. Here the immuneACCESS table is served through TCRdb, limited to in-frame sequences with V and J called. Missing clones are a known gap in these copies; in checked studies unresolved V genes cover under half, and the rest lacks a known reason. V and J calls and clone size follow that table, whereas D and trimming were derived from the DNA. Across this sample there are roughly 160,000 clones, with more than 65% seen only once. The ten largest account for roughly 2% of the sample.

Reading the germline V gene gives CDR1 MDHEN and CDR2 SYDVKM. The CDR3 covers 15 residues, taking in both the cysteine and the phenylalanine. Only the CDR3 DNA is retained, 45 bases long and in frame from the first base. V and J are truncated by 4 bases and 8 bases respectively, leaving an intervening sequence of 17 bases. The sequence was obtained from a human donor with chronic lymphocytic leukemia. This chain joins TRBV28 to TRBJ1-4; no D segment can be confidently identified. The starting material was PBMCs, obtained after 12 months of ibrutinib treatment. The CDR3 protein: CASSSIGLGREKLFF. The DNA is TGTGCCAGCAGTTCTATCGGGCTAGGTAGGGAAAAACTGTTTTTT. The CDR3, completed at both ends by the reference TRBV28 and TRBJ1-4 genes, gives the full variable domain DVKVTQSSRYLVKRTGEKVFLECVQDMDHENMFWYRQDPGLGLRLIYFSYDVKMKEKGDIPEGYSVSREKKERFSLILESASTNQTSMYLCASSSIGLGREKLFFGSGTQLSVL.